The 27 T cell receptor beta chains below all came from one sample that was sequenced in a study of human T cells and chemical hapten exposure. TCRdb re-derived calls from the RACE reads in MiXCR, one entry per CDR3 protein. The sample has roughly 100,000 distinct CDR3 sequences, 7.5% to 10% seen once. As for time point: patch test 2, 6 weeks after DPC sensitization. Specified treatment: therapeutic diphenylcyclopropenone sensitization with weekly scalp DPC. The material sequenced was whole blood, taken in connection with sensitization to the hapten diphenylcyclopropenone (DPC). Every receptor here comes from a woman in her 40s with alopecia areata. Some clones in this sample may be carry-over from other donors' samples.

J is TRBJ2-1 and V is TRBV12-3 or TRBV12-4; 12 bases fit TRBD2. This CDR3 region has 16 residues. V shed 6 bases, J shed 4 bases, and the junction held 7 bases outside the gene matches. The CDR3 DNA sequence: TGTGCCAGCAGAAACTCCGGGACTAGCGGGTACAATGAGCAGTTCTTC. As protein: CASRNSGTSGYNEQFF.

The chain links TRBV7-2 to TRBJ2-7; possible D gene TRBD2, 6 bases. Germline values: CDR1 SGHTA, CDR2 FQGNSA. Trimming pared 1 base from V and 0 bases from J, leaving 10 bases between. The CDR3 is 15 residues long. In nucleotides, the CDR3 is TGTGCCAGCAGCTTAGTCGGGGGAAGCTCCTACGAGCAGTACTTC. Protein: CASSLVGGSSYEQYF.

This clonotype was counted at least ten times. CDR3 residues: CASSPRNQPQHF. The DNA for the CDR3 is TGTGCCAGCAGCCCCCGCAATCAGCCCCAGCATTTT. This chain joins TRBV9 and TRBJ1-5; D call uncertain. The CDR3 contains 12 residues. V was trimmed by 4 bases and J by 2 bases, leaving 4 bases between them. Germline V gene data show CDR1 as SGDLS and CDR2 as YYNGEE.

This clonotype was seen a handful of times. The CDR3: CASSQDNVVSGANVLTF. CDR3 bases: TGCGCCAGCAGCCAAGATAATGTCGTCTCTGGGGCCAACGTCCTGACTTTC. The chain has TRBV4-3 and TRBJ2-6; unclear D gene. The length of the CDR3 is 17 residues. The germline V gene has CDR1 LGHNA and CDR2 YSLEER. Trimming shortened V by 0 bases and J by 0 bases, and 9 bases separated the two germline ends.

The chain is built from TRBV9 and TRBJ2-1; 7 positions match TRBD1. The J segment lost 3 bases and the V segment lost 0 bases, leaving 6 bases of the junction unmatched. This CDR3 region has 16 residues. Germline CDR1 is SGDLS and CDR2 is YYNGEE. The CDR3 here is CASSVEGAALYNEQFF. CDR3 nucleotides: TGTGCCAGCAGCGTAGAGGGGGCGGCCCTCTACAATGAGCAGTTCTTC.

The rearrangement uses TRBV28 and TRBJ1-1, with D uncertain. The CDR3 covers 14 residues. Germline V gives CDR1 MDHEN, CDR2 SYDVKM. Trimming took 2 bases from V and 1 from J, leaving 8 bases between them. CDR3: CASSLPDGNTEAFF. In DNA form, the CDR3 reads TGTGCCAGCAGTTTACCCGACGGGAACACTGAAGCTTTCTTT.

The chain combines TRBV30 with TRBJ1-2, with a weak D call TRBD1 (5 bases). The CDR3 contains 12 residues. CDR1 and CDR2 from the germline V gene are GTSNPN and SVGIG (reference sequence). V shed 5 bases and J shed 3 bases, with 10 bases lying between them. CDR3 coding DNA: TGTGCCTGGGCCGGGACGGACTATGGCTACACCTTC. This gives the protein CAWAGTDYGYTF.

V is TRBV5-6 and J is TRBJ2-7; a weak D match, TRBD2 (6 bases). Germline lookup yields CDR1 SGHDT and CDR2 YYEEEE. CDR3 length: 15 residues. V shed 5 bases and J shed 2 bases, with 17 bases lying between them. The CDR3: CASSNTAGSPYEQYF. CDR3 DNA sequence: TGTGCCAGCAGTAATACGGCCGGGAGCCCCTACGAGCAGTACTTC.

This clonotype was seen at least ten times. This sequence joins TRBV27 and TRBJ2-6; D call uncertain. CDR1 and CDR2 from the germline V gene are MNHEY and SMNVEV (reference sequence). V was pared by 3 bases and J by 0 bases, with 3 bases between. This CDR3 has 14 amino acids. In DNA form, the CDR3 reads TGTGCCAGCAGTTTGAACTCTGGGGCCAACGTCCTGACTTTC. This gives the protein CASSLNSGANVLTF. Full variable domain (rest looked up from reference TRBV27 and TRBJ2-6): EAQVTQNPRYLITVTGKKLTVTCSQNMNHEYMSWYRQDPGLGLRQIYYSMNVEVTDKGDVPEGYKVSRKEKRNFPLILESPSPNQTSLYFCASSLNSGANVLTFGAGSRLTVL.

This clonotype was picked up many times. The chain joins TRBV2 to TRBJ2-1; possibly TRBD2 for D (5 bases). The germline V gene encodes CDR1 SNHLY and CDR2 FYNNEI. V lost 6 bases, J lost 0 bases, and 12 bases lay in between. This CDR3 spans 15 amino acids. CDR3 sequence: CASSPGVSSYNEQFF. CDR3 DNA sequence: TGTGCCAGCAGCCCCGGGGTTAGCTCCTACAATGAGCAGTTCTTC.

The CDR3 region has the DNA TGTGCCAGCAGCATCGACAGGATGGGTAGCAATGAGCAGTTCTTC. It encodes CASSIDRMGSNEQFF. The V and J genes are TRBV11-2 and TRBJ2-1, with a tentative D call TRBD1 (6 bases). The CDR3 runs 15 residues. V was pared by 5 bases and J by 6 bases, with 17 bases between. Germline CDR1 and CDR2: SGHAT and FQNNGV.

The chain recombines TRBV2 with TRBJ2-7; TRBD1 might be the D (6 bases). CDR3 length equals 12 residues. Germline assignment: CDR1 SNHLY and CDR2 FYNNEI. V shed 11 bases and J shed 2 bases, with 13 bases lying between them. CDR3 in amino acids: CASRAGAYEQYF. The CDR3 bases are TGTGCCTCCAGGGCAGGGGCCTACGAGCAGTACTTC.

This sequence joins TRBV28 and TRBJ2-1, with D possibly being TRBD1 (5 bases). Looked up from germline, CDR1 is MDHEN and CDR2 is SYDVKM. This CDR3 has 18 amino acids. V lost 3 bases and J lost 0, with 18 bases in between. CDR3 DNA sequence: TGTGCCAGCAGTTTCTCCGACCGACAGTCCAGCTCCTACAATGAGCAGTTCTTC. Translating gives CASSFSDRQSSSYNEQFF.

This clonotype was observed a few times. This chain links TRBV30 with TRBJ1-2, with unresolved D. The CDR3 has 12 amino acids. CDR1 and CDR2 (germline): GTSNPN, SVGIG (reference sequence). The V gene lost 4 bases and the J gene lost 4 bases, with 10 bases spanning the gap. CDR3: CAWNTETYGYTF. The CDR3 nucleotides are TGTGCCTGGAATACCGAAACCTATGGCTACACCTTC.

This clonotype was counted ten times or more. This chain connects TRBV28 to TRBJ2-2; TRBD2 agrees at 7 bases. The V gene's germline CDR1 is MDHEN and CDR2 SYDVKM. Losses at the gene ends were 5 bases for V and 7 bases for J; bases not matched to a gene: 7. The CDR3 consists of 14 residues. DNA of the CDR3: TGTGCCAGCAGTGTTGTTCCGGGAGGCGGGGAGCTGTTTTTT. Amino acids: CASSVVPGGGELFF.

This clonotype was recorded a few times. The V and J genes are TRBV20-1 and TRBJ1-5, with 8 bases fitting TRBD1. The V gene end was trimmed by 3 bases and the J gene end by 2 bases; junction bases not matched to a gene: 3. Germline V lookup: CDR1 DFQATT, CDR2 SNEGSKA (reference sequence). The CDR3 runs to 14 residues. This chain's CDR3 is CSARAGQGNQPQHF. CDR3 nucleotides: TGCAGTGCTAGGGCGGGACAGGGCAATCAGCCCCAGCATTTT.

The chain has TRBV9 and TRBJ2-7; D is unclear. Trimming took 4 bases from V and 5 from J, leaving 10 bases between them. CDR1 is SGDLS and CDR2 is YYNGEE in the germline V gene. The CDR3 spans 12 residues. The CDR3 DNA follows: TGTGCCAGCAGCCAAAACCATGACGAGCAGTACTTC. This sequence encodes CASSQNHDEQYF.

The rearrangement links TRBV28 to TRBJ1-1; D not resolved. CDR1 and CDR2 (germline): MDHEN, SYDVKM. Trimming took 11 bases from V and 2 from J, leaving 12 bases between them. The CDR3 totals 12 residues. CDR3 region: CAVQELNTEAFF. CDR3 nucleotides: TGTGCCGTTCAGGAGCTCAACACTGAAGCTTTCTTT.

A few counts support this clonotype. The CDR3 DNA reads TGTGCCAGCAGCCCTGCGGCCTACAATGAGCAGTTCTTC. Its protein is CASSPAAYNEQFF. The chain recombines TRBV11-1 with TRBJ2-1; no definite D call. V gave up 5 bases and J gave up 2 bases, with 7 bases separating them. CDR1 is SGHAT, CDR2 FQDESV, per germline (reference sequence). The CDR3 is 13 residues long.

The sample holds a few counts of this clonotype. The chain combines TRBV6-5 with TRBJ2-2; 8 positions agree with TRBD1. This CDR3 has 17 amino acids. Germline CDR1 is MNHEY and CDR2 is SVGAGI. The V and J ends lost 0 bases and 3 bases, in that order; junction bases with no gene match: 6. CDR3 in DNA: TGTGCCAGCAGTTACTCGCCGGGACAGGAACACACCGGGGAGCTGTTTTTT. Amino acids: CASSYSPGQEHTGELFF.

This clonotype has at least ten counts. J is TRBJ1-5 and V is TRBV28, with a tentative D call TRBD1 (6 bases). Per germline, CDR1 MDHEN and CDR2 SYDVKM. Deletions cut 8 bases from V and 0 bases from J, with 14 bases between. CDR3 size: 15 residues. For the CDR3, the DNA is TGTGCCAGCCAACGACAGGCGTATAGCAATCAGCCCCAGCATTTT. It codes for CASQRQAYSNQPQHF.

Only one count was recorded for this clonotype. Here the CDR3 DNA reads TGCAGCGCCGGACTAGCGGGAGGGTTCACAGATACGCAGTATTTT. Protein: CSAGLAGGFTDTQYF. This chain uses TRBV29-1 with TRBJ2-3; 15 nucleotides agree with TRBD2. V trimming: 7 bases; J trimming: 2 bases; junction bases outside the gene matches: 4. Germline-derived CDR1 and CDR2 are SQVTM and ANQGSEA. This CDR3 region has 15 residues.

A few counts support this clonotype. The CDR3 here is CASSLALAGYNEQFF. DNA of the CDR3: TGTGCCAGCAGCTTAGCCTTAGCGGGCTACAATGAGCAGTTCTTC. The chain has TRBV7-9 and TRBJ2-1; 7 bases line up with TRBD2. Germline CDR1 and CDR2: SEHNR and FQNEAQ (reference sequence). V shed 0 bases and J 3 bases; nucleotides not matched to a gene: 2. The CDR3 sequence is 15 residues long. Supplemented by reference TRBV7-9 and TRBJ2-1, the full variable domain reads DTGVSQNPRHKITKRGQNVTFRCDPISEHNRLYWYRQTLGQGPEFLTYFQNEAQLEKSRLLSDRFSAERPKGSFSTLEIQRTEQGDSAMYLCASSLALAGYNEQFFGPGTRLTVL.

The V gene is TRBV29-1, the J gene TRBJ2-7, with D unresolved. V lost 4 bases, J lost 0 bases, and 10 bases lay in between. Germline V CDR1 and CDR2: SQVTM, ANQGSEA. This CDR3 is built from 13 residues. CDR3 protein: CSVVRESSYEQYF. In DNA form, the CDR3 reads TGCAGCGTTGTCCGCGAGAGCTCCTACGAGCAGTACTTC.

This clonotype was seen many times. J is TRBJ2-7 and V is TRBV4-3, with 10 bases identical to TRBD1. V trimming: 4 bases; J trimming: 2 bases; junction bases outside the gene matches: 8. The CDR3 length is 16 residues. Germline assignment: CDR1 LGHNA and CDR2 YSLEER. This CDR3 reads CASSRWSGTGAYEQYF. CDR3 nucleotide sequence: TGCGCCAGCAGCCGATGGTCCGGGACAGGGGCCTACGAGCAGTACTTC.

The CDR3 DNA reads as TGTGCCAGCAGTTCGACTAGCGGAGAGAGCTCCTACGAGCAGTACTTC. It yields the protein CASSSTSGESSYEQYF. The rearrangement links TRBV28 to TRBJ2-7; 9 nucleotides match TRBD2. Germline V gene sequence: CDR1 MDHEN, CDR2 SYDVKM. J was trimmed by 0 bases and V by 4 bases; bases with no gene match: 7. The CDR3 spans 16 residues.

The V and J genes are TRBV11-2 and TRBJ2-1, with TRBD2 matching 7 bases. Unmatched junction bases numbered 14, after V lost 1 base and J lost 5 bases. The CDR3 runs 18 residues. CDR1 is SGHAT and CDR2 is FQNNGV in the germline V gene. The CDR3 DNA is TGTGCCAGCAGCTTAGTAGGGGCCTTTACTAGCGTAAACAATGAGCAGTTCTTC. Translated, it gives CASSLVGAFTSVNNEQFF. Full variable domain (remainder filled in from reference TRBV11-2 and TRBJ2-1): EAGVAQSPRYKIIEKRQSVAFWCNPISGHATLYWYQQILGQGPKLLIQFQNNGVVDDSQLPKDRFSAERLKGVDSTLKIQPAKLEDSAVYLCASSLVGAFTSVNNEQFFGPGTRLTVL.